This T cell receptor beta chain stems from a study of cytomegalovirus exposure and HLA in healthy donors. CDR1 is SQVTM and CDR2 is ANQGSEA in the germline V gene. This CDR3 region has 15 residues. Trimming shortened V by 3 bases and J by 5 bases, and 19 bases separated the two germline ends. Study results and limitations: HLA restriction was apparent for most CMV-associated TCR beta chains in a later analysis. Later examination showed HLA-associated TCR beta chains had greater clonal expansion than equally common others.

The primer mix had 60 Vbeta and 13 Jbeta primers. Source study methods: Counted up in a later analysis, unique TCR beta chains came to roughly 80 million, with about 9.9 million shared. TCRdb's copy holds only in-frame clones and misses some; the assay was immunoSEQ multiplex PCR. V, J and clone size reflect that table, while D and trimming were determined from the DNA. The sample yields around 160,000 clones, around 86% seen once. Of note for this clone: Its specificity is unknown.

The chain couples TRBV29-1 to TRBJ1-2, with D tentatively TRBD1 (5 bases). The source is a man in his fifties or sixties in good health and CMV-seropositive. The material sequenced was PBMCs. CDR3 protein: CSVEVGGGTVYGYTF. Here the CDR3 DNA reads TGCAGCGTTGAGGTGGGTGGGGGGACGGTATATGGCTACACCTTC.